Below are 16 T cell receptor beta chains sequenced from a single sample in a study of vaccination and CD4 T cells after COVID-19. Their antigens are not known. CD4+ T cells that had been cultured provided DNA sequenced with the Oncomine TCR Beta short-read assay. TCRdb reanalysed the PCR reads using MiXCR and keeps one entry per CDR3 protein. The sample gives around 21,000 distinct CDR3 sequences, about 52% of which show up once; approximately 4% is in the top ten. Treatment specified: roughly 11-day PBMC culture with coronavirus spike peptide pools or control peptides (ViraFEST assay). Sample: CD4+ T cells from blood, cultured in vitro. These receptors were obtained from a human donor who had recovered from COVID-19.

The chain combines TRBV7-3 with TRBJ2-1; D could derive from TRBD1 or TRBD2 (5 bases each). This CDR3 is built from 15 residues. The V end lost 4 bases, the J end lost 5 bases, and 15 bases lay between the germline ends. Germline assignment: CDR1 SGHTA and CDR2 FQGTGA. The CDR3 DNA follows: TGTGCCAGCAGCTACTACGGGGCGACCAACAATGAGCAGTTCTTC. Protein product: CASSYYGATNNEQFF.

This clonotype has a handful of counts. J is TRBJ1-1 and V is TRBV7-2, with 12 bases fitting TRBD1. Trimming at V came to 4 bases and at J to 1 base, leaving 7 bases not matched to a gene. The CDR3 runs to 17 residues. Germline CDR1 is SGHTA and CDR2 is FQGNSA. The CDR3 nucleotides read TGTGCCAGCAGCTCCGGGCCGGGACAGGGGGCGAACACTGAAGCTTTCTTT. Amino acid sequence: CASSSGPGQGANTEAFF.

V and J are TRBV7-9 and TRBJ2-4; TRBD2 aligns across 7 bases. The ends lost 2 bases at V and 0 bases at J; junction bases unmatched: 22. Germline V CDR1 and CDR2: SEHNR, FQNEAQ (reference sequence). The CDR3 totals 22 residues. In DNA form, the CDR3 reads TGTGCCAGCAGCTTAACGGTGCCCGGACTAGTGGTGGGTGGGATAGCCAAAAACATTCAGTACTTC. This gives the protein CASSLTVPGLVVGGIAKNIQYF.

The chain combines TRBV11-3 with TRBJ2-2, with 8 bases that match TRBD2. J lost 3 bases, V lost 5 bases, and 14 bases had no gene match. CDR1 is SGHNT, CDR2 YENEEA, per germline. The CDR3 runs 18 residues. The CDR3 coding sequence is TGTGCCAGCAGCCCCCCTTCCGGGGGGGCGCTGGACACCGGGGAGCTGTTTTTT. The encoded protein is CASSPPSGGALDTGELFF. Filled out from reference TRBV11-3 and TRBJ2-2, the complete variable domain reads EAGVVQSPRYKIIEKKQPVAFWCNPISGHNTLYWYLQNLGQGPELLIRYENEEAVDDSQLPKDRFSAERLKGVDSTLKIQPAELGDSAVYLCASSPPSGGALDTGELFFGEGSRLTVL.

This chain links TRBV7-9 with TRBJ1-4; D is perhaps TRBD1 (5 bases). Germline V gives CDR1 SEHNR, CDR2 FQNEAQ (reference sequence). The length of the CDR3 is 14 residues. The ends were cut back, 5 bases at V and 8 bases at J, with 15 bases in the middle. CDR3 in amino acids: CASSTGTGGEKLFF. CDR3 nucleotide sequence: TGTGCCAGCAGCACCGGGACTGGAGGGGAAAAACTGTTTTTT.

The genes are TRBV7-9 and TRBJ2-5, with 11 bases lining up with TRBD2. The CDR3 extends over 17 amino acids. After removal of 1 base from V and 2 bases from J, the junction contained 6 bases not matched to a gene. CDR1 is SEHNR and CDR2 is FQNEAQ in the germline V gene (reference sequence). CDR3 loop: CASSLGVLAGGQETQYF. In DNA, the CDR3 is TGTGCCAGCAGCTTAGGTGTTTTAGCGGGAGGGCAAGAGACCCAGTACTTC.

This clonotype was observed a few times. The J gene is TRBJ1-2, the V gene TRBV6-2 or TRBV6-3, with D uncertain. Germline CDR1 and CDR2: MNHEY and SVGEGT. Trimming removed 7 bases at V and 3 bases at J, with 9 bases between. The CDR3 contains 12 residues. As DNA, the CDR3 is TGTGCCAGCACCAACGGGGACTATGGCTACACCTTC. Amino acids: CASTNGDYGYTF.

This clonotype has only one observation. V gene TRBV6-2 or TRBV6-3 combines with J gene TRBJ2-1; TRBD2 matches 11 bases. The length of the CDR3 is 17 residues. The germline V gene encodes CDR1 MNHEY and CDR2 SVGEGT. V dropped 5 bases and J dropped 6; count of bases not matched to a gene: 12. The CDR3 sequence is CASSPALSSGRSNEQFF. In nucleotides, the CDR3 is TGTGCCAGCAGTCCGGCCCTCTCTAGCGGGAGGTCCAATGAGCAGTTCTTC.

J is TRBJ1-1 and V is TRBV5-4; D not certain. The CDR3 runs to 14 residues. CDR1 is SGHNT, CDR2 YYREEE, per germline (reference sequence). Trimming took 6 bases from V and 3 from J, leaving 15 bases between them. For the CDR3, the DNA is TGTGCCAGCAACCCCACGGGGTTGGACACTGAAGCTTTCTTT. Translating it yields CASNPTGLDTEAFF.

The J gene is TRBJ1-2, the V gene TRBV20-1; TRBD1 is a possible D gene (6 bases). Germline CDR1 reads DFQATT; CDR2 reads SNEGSKA (reference sequence). The CDR3 loop spans 15 amino acids. V lost 6 bases, J lost 8 bases, and 25 bases lay in between. The chain's CDR3 is CSARTVAQAAGGYTF. CDR3 coding DNA: TGCAGTGCGAGGACAGTAGCACAAGCTGCCGGGGGCTACACCTTC.

The chain recombines TRBV6-5 with TRBJ2-7, with TRBD2 matching over 9 bases. Trimming took 4 bases from V and 0 from J; bases not matched to a gene: 7. This CDR3 has 16 residues. From germline, CDR1 is MNHEY and CDR2 SVGAGI. CDR3 in DNA: TGTGCCAGCAGTTCTGGGTTTAGCGGGGGCTCCTACGAGCAGTACTTC. Its translation is CASSSGFSGGSYEQYF.

In this sample, this clonotype turned up a few times. The chain couples TRBV11-3 to TRBJ2-3; D is undetermined. Trimming pared 4 bases from V and 10 bases from J, leaving 9 bases between. Germline V gene data show CDR1 as SGHNT and CDR2 as YENEEA. The CDR3 length is 11 residues. The CDR3 spells CASSSERAQYF. The CDR3 DNA follows: TGTGCCAGCAGCTCAGAAAGGGCGCAGTATTTT.

The V gene is TRBV7-2, the J gene TRBJ1-2; D not certain. CDR3 length: 13 residues. Per germline, CDR1 SGHTA and CDR2 FQGNSA. The germline V and J ends were trimmed by 4 bases and 3 bases, with 9 bases remaining between them. This CDR3 is CASSYNQYYGYTF. The CDR3 nucleotides read TGTGCCAGCAGCTACAACCAGTACTATGGCTACACCTTC.

The V call is TRBV30, the J call TRBJ2-2, with D possibly being TRBD1 (5 bases). The CDR3 extends over 13 amino acids. Germline-derived CDR1 and CDR2 are GTSNPN and SVGIG (reference sequence). V was trimmed by 8 bases and J by 4 bases, leaving 14 bases between them. For the CDR3, the DNA is TGTGCCGGCAGGGCCTCTGCCACCGGGGAGCTGTTTTTT. Residues: CAGRASATGELFF.

In this sample, this clonotype turned up a few times. This chain connects TRBV6-1 to TRBJ1-4; D uncertain. The CDR3 totals 14 residues. The germline gives CDR1 MNHNS, CDR2 SASEGT. Between the trimmed V and J ends, which lost 5 bases and 7 bases, there was a span of 14 bases. CDR3 loop: CASSTRDRVEKLFF. CDR3 nucleotide sequence: TGTGCCAGCAGTACCCGAGACCGGGTTGAAAAACTGTTTTTT.

CDR3 coding DNA: TGTGCCAGCAGTGAGACCACCAGACTCCTGGGGGGGTACAATGAGCAGTTCTTC. Its translation is CASSETTRLLGGYNEQFF. V and J are TRBV28 and TRBJ2-1; 7 bases line up with TRBD2. After removal of 5 bases from V and 4 bases from J, the junction contained 17 bases not matched to a gene. The CDR3 loop spans 18 amino acids. Germline CDR1 is MDHEN and CDR2 is SYDVKM.